The 13 T cell receptor beta chains below come from one sample, sequenced in a study of T cell repertoires in cytomegalovirus infection. Their antigens are not known. TCRdb reprocessed the reads via MiXCR and lists one record per CDR3 protein. The sample has some 940,000 distinct CDR3 sequences, about a third seen once. The starting material was cultured CD8+ T cells from PBMCs, obtained from culture after CMV antigen stimulation. These receptors originate from a human donor in good health (CMV status not recorded). Some clones in this sample may be carry-over from other donors' samples.

The chain uses TRBV4-3 and TRBJ1-5; no clear D. Trimming removed 4 bases from V and 7 bases from J, with 11 bases in between. Germline lookup yields CDR1 LGHNA and CDR2 YSLEER. The CDR3 runs to 13 residues. The CDR3 region has the DNA TGCGCCAGCAGCCGGGGTCTTCTCCAGCCCCAGCATTTT. Translated: CASSRGLLQPQHF.

This clonotype was detected a few times. The rearrangement joins TRBV12-5 to TRBJ1-1, with 11 bases matching TRBD1. CDR3 length equals 17 residues. V was pared by 2 bases and J by 3 bases, with 8 bases of the junction left unmatched. Germline-derived CDR1 and CDR2 are LGHNT and FRNRAP. The CDR3 protein is CASGLSLTGQGDTEAFF. The CDR3 DNA reads as TGTGCTAGTGGTTTGTCTCTAACGGGACAGGGGGACACTGAAGCTTTCTTT.

This clonotype was picked up a small number of times. The chain combines TRBV6-5 with TRBJ2-7, with 10 bases fitting TRBD1. CDR1 MNHEY and CDR2 SVGAGI come from the germline V gene. J lost 4 bases, V lost 5 bases, and 11 bases had no gene match. The CDR3 is 16 amino acids. CDR3 region: CASSPPRQGAYYEQYF. CDR3 bases: TGTGCCAGCAGTCCGCCGAGACAGGGGGCTTATTACGAGCAGTACTTC.

The sample holds many counts of this clonotype. The chain recombines TRBV9 with TRBJ2-3; TRBD2 agrees at 13 bases. Germline-derived CDR1 and CDR2 are SGDLS and YYNGEE. The CDR3 sequence is 16 residues long. Losses at the gene ends were 3 bases for V and 5 bases for J; bases not matched to a gene: 6. CDR3 sequence: CASSGGTSGVGDTQYF. The DNA for the CDR3 is TGTGCCAGCAGCGGAGGGACTAGCGGGGTTGGAGATACGCAGTATTTT.

V usage is TRBV4-1 and J usage is TRBJ2-1; D is perhaps TRBD1 (6 bases). The CDR3 contains 16 residues. Looked up from germline, CDR1 is MGHRA and CDR2 is YSYEKL. The V end was cut by 0 bases, the J end by 3 bases, with 12 bases between. The CDR3 DNA sequence: TGCGCCAGCAGCCAAGAAGTAGGGACACACTACAATGAGCAGTTCTTC. Amino acid sequence: CASSQEVGTHYNEQFF.

The rearrangement uses TRBV2 and TRBJ2-7; D uncertain. V lost 3 bases to trimming and J lost 7 bases, with 13 bases between them. The CDR3 is 13 residues long. Germline V lookup: CDR1 SNHLY, CDR2 FYNNEI. CDR3 sequence: CASSERRVKEQYF. The DNA for the CDR3 is TGTGCCAGCAGTGAGAGAAGGGTCAAGGAGCAGTACTTC.

V gene TRBV7-4 combines with J gene TRBJ2-2; D remains unclear. Germline V gene lookup returns CDR1 SGHVT and CDR2 SQSDAQ. V shed 11 bases and J shed 3 bases, with 16 bases lying between them. CDR3 length equals 14 residues. The CDR3 here is CACTRRADTGELFF. The CDR3 DNA sequence: TGTGCCTGCACCCGAAGGGCAGACACCGGGGAGCTGTTTTTT.

The chain couples TRBV2 to TRBJ2-5; D ambiguous. V gave up 5 bases and J gave up 0 bases, with 13 bases separating them. Germline lookup yields CDR1 SNHLY and CDR2 FYNNEI. The CDR3 runs to 15 residues. CDR3 sequence reads: CASSPKSPYQETQYF. The CDR3 bases are TGTGCCAGCAGTCCCAAGAGTCCGTACCAAGAGACCCAGTACTTC.

This clonotype has a handful of counts. V gene TRBV24-1 combines with J gene TRBJ2-4; D may correspond to TRBD1 or TRBD2 (5 bases each). V lost 3 bases to trimming and J lost 8 bases, with 16 bases between them. The germline V gene has CDR1 KGHDR and CDR2 SFDVKD. The length of the CDR3 is 15 residues. The CDR3 bases are TGTGCCACCAGTGATACCCGGGACGAGTGGGACATTCAGTACTTC. Amino acids: CATSDTRDEWDIQYF.

This clonotype was seen ten or more times. CDR3 nucleotides: TGTGCCAGCAGCTTGAATGGGGGCGGAACTAATGAAAAACTGTTTTTT. Its translation: CASSLNGGGTNEKLFF. J is TRBJ1-4 and V is TRBV7-2; maybe TRBD1 (6 bases). Germline lookup yields CDR1 SGHTA and CDR2 FQGNSA. The V end lost 3 bases, the J end lost 1 base, and 12 bases lay between the germline ends. The CDR3 covers 16 residues. Full variable domain (rest looked up from reference TRBV7-2 and TRBJ1-4): GAGVSQSPSNKVTEKGKDVELRCDPISGHTALYWYRQSLGQGLEFLIYFQGNSAPDKSGLPSDRFSAERTGGSVSTLTIQRTQQEDSAVYLCASSLNGGGTNEKLFFGSGTQLSVL.

This clonotype was counted only a few times. The chain joins TRBV7-9 to TRBJ2-1, with D hard to call. Germline CDR1 reads SEHNR; CDR2 reads FQNEAQ (reference sequence). The CDR3 contains 15 residues. Deletions cut 5 bases from V and 4 bases from J, with 15 bases between. The CDR3 bases are TGTGCCAGCAGCCCGAACAGTACATATTACAATGAGCAGTTCTTC. It translates to CASSPNSTYYNEQFF.

This clonotype was counted ten times or more. DNA of the CDR3: TGTGCCAGCAGTTTAGGAGCTTTCGAGCAGTACGTC. The encoded protein is CASSLGAFEQYV. This chain uses TRBV12-3 or TRBV12-4 with TRBJ2-7; D is uncertain. The CDR3 runs to 12 residues. V lost 1 base, J lost 6 bases, and 7 bases lay in between.

The chain carries TRBV19 and TRBJ2-1; D possibly uses TRBD1 or TRBD2 (5 bases each). The CDR3 contains 16 residues. CDR1 is LNHDA, CDR2 SQIVND, per germline (reference sequence). V was clipped by 6 bases and J by 0 bases, with 15 bases between them. This CDR3 reads CASSRDPTSSYNEQFF. The CDR3 region has the DNA TGTGCCAGTAGCAGGGACCCCACATCCTCCTACAATGAGCAGTTCTTC.